This T cell receptor (beta chain) appears in the sequencing data of a study of T cell responses to AZD1222 COVID-19 vaccine. Study at large: Second doses that came at about 4 or about 12 weeks were put together.

About this clone itself: Its antigen is unidentified.

Clones were read by immunoSEQ multiplex PCR, and TCRdb kept only the in-frame ones, dropping some. There are about 120,000 clones in the sample; approximately 83% occur only once, and about 1.5% lies in the top ten. Points from the study as a whole: Possibly, clonal diversity was underestimated; donors were largely white British and included more females. A reported finding is that nearly half of spike-specific TCRs target unmutated variant regions. Rises in breadth and depth of Spike-specific TCRs came after two AZD1222 doses.

Germline V gene lookup returns CDR1 MNHEY and CDR2 SMNVEV (reference sequence). There are 13 residues in the CDR3. The V gene lost 6 bases and the J gene lost 4 bases, with 12 bases spanning the gap. The receptor was isolated from an adult in good health. This sample comprised peripheral blood, obtained on day 0 of AZD1222 vaccination. The V call is TRBV27, the J call TRBJ2-5; perhaps TRBD2 as D (6 bases). The CDR3 spells CASRPSGGETQYF. The CDR3 nucleotides read TGTGCCAGCAGGCCTTCCGGGGGAGAGACCCAGTACTTC.